The 12 T cell receptor beta chains in this list originate from one sample, sequenced in a study of cytomegalovirus exposure and HLA in healthy donors. Primers included in the PCR were 60 Vbeta and 13 Jbeta primers. Measured with immunoSEQ multiplex PCR; TCRdb has only the in-frame clones, and not every one. The table lists about 160,000 clones, 82% of them singletons, with 1.5% in the top ten. Sequencing was carried out using PBMCs. These receptors all come from a girl aged 10 to 17 in good health and CMV-seropositive.

This clone was seen once. The J gene is TRBJ2-1, the V gene TRBV7-3; TRBD2 matches 9 bases. From germline, CDR1 is SGHTA and CDR2 FQGTGA. The V gene end was trimmed by 0 bases and the J gene end by 6 bases; junction bases not matched to a gene: 9. This CDR3 region has 17 residues. CDR3 coding DNA: TGTGCCAGCAGCTTAACCGGCGGGGGGGCCCTTGGCAATGAGCAGTTCTTC. The encoded protein is CASSLTGGGALGNEQFF. Full variable domain (rest looked up from reference TRBV7-3 and TRBJ2-1): GAGVSQTPSNKVTEKGKYVELRCDPISGHTALYWYRQSLGQGPEFLIYFQGTGAADDSGLPNDRFFAVRPEGSVSTLKIQRTERGDSAVYLCASSLTGGGALGNEQFFGPGTRLTVL.

V usage is TRBV6-1 and J usage is TRBJ1-2, with 7 bases fitting TRBD1. The CDR3 is made up of 14 amino acids. Per the germline V gene, CDR1 is MNHNS and CDR2 is SASEGT. The junction had 4 bases not matched to a gene; V was cut back by 2 bases and J by 4 bases. In DNA, the CDR3 is TGTGCCAGCAGTGAAAGGACAGGATCCTATGGCTACACCTTC. Encoded protein: CASSERTGSYGYTF.

The chain joins TRBV21-1 to TRBJ1-2; the table's D call of TRBD1 was not tested on the DNA. TRBV21-1 is termed a pseudogene. The CDR3 consists of 16 residues. CDR3 residues: CASSRKSRQGLGGYTF. CDR3 bases: TGTGCCAGCAGCCGAAAATCCCGACAGGGTTTAGGTGGCTACACCTTC.

The chain carries TRBV5-6 and TRBJ1-2; 7 positions agree with TRBD1. This CDR3 has 16 amino acids. Germline CDR1 reads SGHDT; CDR2 reads YYEEEE. Trimming cost V 4 bases and J 8 bases; bases outside gene matches: 17. The CDR3 loop reads CASSRLGDSSTSGYTF. CDR3 DNA sequence: TGTGCCAGCAGCCGATTGGGGGACAGCTCTACCTCAGGCTACACCTTC.

The chain links TRBV5-1 to TRBJ2-7, with 7 positions matching TRBD1. Germline CDR1 reads SGHRS; CDR2 reads YFSETQ. CDR3 length equals 14 residues. Trimming removed 4 bases from V and 2 bases from J; junction bases left unmatched: 6. The CDR3 region is CASSPDRVPYEQYF. CDR3 in DNA: TGCGCCAGCAGCCCCGACAGGGTGCCCTACGAGCAGTACTTC.

This chain joins TRBV6-5 and TRBJ2-7, with D perhaps matching TRBD2 (7 bases). Per germline, CDR1 MNHEY and CDR2 SVGAGI. CDR3 length: 15 amino acids. The V end lost 0 bases, the J end lost 3 bases, and 12 bases lay between the germline ends. For the CDR3, the DNA is TGTGCCAGCAGTTACTCGGGGGGGCCTTACTACGAGCAGTACTTC. Its translation is CASSYSGGPYYEQYF.

V gene TRBV29-1 combines with J gene TRBJ1-1; D possibly corresponds to TRBD1 (5 bases). Per the germline V gene, CDR1 is SQVTM and CDR2 is ANQGSEA. V was shortened by 0 bases and J by 6 bases, with 11 bases between the two germline ends. This CDR3 spans 13 amino acids. CDR3: CSVEEQVGAEAFF. Written as DNA, the CDR3 is TGCAGCGTTGAAGAACAGGTGGGCGCTGAAGCTTTCTTT.

The genes are TRBV20-1 and TRBJ1-2; D ambiguous. This CDR3 spans 11 amino acids. Germline V CDR1 and CDR2: DFQATT, SNEGSKA (reference sequence). V was pared by 6 bases and J by 8 bases, with 13 bases between. CDR3 region: CSAPEGVGYTF. For the CDR3, the DNA is TGCAGTGCCCCTGAGGGAGTCGGCTACACCTTC.

The V call is TRBV30, the J call TRBJ2-5; a weak D match, TRBD2 (5 bases). V dropped 3 bases and J dropped 5 bases, with 16 bases sitting between them. Per germline, CDR1 GTSNPN and CDR2 SVGIG (reference sequence). This CDR3 has 14 residues. CDR3 amino acids: CAWSPLRVGETQYF. CDR3 coding DNA: TGTGCCTGGAGCCCCTTGAGGGTAGGCGAGACCCAGTACTTC.

In this sample, this clone turned up a few times. The chain couples TRBV4-3 to TRBJ2-4, with a weak D call TRBD2 (5 bases). This CDR3 contains 16 residues. Germline-derived CDR1 and CDR2 are LGHNA and YSLEER. Trimming removed 1 base from V and 0 bases from J, with 10 bases in between. CDR3 nucleotide sequence: TGCGCCAGCAGCCAAGGGACTGGACCAGCCAAAAACATTCAGTACTTC. Translated, it gives CASSQGTGPAKNIQYF.

The rearrangement joins TRBV7-2 to TRBJ1-1; 12 nucleotides match TRBD1. Germline trimming cut 2 bases from V and 1 base from J; bases unmatched to any gene: 8. Germline CDR1 is SGHTA and CDR2 is FQGNSA. The CDR3 loop spans 18 amino acids. The CDR3 bases are TGTGCCAGCAGCTTAAGTGTTTGGGACAGGGGGCCGAACACTGAAGCTTTCTTT. It encodes CASSLSVWDRGPNTEAFF.

The rearrangement joins TRBV2 to TRBJ1-1; D gene uncertain. Germline CDR1 and CDR2: SNHLY and FYNNEI. The CDR3 spans 9 residues. Between the trimmed V and J ends, which lost 6 bases and 10 bases, there was a span of 6 bases. CDR3 nucleotides: TGTGCCAGCAGCTCTTCAGCTTTCTTT. Protein: CASSSSAFF.